One and the same sample provided the 2 T cell receptor beta chains below, sequenced in a study of T cell changes during pregnancy in multiple sclerosis. Clones were read by immunoSEQ multiplex PCR, and TCRdb kept only the in-frame ones, dropping some. This sample carries 34,000 or so clones, less than 95% of them seen once, and the ten largest clones take under 15%. The input for sequencing was CD8+ T cells from peripheral blood mononuclear cells, taken in the first trimester of pregnancy. All receptors come from a female donor with multiple sclerosis, enrolled in a pregnancy study.

The genes are TRBV28 and TRBJ2-1; no firm D call. V lost 6 bases and J lost 6, with 9 bases in between. The CDR3 is made up of 12 amino acids. Germline loops: CDR1 MDHEN, CDR2 SYDVKM. CDR3 sequence: CASSEFSNEQFF. CDR3 DNA: TGTGCCAGCAGCGAGTTTTCCAATGAGCAGTTCTTC.

This clone was observed a single time. This chain connects TRBV16 to TRBJ2-7; 7 positions match TRBD2. This CDR3 region has 14 residues. Germline CDR1 reads KGHSY; CDR2 reads FQNENV. V lost 3 bases and J lost 4; bases outside the gene matches: 6. CDR3 protein: CASSHVGGSYEQYF. The DNA of the CDR3 is TGTGCCAGCAGCCATGTGGGAGGGAGTTACGAGCAGTACTTC.